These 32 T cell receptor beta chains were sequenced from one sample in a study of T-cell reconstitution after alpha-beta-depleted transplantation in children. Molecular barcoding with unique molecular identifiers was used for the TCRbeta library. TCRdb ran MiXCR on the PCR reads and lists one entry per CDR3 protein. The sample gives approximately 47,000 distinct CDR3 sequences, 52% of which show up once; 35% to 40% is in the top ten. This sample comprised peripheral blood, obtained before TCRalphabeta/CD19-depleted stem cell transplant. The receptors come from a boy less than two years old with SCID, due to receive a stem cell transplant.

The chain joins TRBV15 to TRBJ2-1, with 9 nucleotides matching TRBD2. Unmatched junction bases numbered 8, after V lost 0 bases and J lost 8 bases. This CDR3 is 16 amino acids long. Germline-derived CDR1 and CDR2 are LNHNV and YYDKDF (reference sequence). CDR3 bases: TGTGCCACCAGCAGAGACACCGGGACTAGCATAGATGAGCAGTTCTTC. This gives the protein CATSRDTGTSIDEQFF.

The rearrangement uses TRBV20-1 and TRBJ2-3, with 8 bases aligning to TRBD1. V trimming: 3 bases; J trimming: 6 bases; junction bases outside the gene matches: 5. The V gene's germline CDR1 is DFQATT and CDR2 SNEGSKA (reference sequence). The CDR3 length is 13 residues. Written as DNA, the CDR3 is TGCAGTGCTAGTCCAGGGGGCCTTGATACGCAGTATTTT. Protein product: CSASPGGLDTQYF.

The CDR3 sequence: CASSPLDPRGQYF. The DNA for the CDR3 is TGTGCCAGCAGCCCCCTCGACCCTAGAGGGCAGTATTTT. The genes are TRBV7-9 and TRBJ2-3; D call uncertain. This CDR3 is 13 amino acids long. The germline V gene encodes CDR1 SEHNR and CDR2 FQNEAQ (reference sequence). V lost 5 bases to trimming and J lost 11 bases, with 17 bases between them.

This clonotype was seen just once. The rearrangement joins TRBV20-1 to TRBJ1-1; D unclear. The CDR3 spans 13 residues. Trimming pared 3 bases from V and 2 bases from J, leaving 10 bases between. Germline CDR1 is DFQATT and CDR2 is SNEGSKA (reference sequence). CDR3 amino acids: CSASPGGNTEAFF. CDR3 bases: TGCAGTGCTAGCCCAGGAGGTAACACTGAAGCTTTCTTT.

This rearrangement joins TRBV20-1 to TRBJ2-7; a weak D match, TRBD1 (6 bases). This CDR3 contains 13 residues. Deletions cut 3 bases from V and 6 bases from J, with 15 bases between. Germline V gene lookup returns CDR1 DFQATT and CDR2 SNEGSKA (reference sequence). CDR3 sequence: CSARKTGRIEQYF. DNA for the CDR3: TGCAGTGCTAGGAAGACAGGACGTATCGAGCAGTACTTC.

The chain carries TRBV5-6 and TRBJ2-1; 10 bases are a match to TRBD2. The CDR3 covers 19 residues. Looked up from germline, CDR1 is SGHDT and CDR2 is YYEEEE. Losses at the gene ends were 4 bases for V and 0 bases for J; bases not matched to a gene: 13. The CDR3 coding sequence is TGTGCCAGCAGCGATAGCGGGGGGTCTCTTTACTCCTCCTACAATGAGCAGTTCTTC. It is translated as CASSDSGGSLYSSYNEQFF.

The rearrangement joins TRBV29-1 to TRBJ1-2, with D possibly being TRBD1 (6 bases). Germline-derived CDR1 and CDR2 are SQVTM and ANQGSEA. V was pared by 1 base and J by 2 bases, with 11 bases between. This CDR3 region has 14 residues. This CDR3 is CSVEGQGRNYGYTF. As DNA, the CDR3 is TGCAGCGTTGAAGGGCAGGGGCGAAACTATGGCTACACCTTC. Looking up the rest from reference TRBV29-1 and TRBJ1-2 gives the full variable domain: SAVISQKPSRDICQRGTSLTIQCQVDSQVTMMFWYRQQPGQSLTLIATANQGSEATYESGFVIDKFPISRPNLTFSTLTVSNMSPEDSSIYLCSVEGQGRNYGYTFGSGTRLTVV.

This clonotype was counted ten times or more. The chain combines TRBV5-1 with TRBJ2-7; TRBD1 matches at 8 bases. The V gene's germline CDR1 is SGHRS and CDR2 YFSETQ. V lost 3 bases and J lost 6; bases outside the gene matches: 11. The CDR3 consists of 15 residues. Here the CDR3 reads CASSSNSGGGTEQYF. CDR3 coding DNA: TGCGCCAGCAGCTCCAACTCAGGGGGCGGAACCGAGCAGTACTTC.

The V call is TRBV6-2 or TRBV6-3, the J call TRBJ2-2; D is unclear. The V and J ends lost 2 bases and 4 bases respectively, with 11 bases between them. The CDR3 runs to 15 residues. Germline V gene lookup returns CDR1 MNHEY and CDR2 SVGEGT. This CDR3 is CASSYGVDPTGELFF. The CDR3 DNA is TGTGCCAGCAGTTACGGGGTCGACCCCACCGGGGAGCTGTTTTTT.

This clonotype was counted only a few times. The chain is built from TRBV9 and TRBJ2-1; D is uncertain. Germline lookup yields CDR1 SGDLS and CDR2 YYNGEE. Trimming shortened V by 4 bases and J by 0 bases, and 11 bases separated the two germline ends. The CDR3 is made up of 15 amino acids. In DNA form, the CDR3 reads TGTGCCAGCAGCCCGACCTTCTCCTCCTACAATGAGCAGTTCTTC. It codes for CASSPTFSSYNEQFF. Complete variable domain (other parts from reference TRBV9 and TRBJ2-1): DSGVTQTPKHLITATGQRVTLRCSPRSGDLSVYWYQQSLDQGLQFLIQYYNGEERAKGNILERFSAQQFPDLHSELNLSSLELGDSALYFCASSPTFSSYNEQFFGPGTRLTVL.

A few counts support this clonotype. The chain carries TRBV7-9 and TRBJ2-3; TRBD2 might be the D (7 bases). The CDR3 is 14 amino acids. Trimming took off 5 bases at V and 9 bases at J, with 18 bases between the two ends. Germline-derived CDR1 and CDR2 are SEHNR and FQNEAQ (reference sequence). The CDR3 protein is CASSPLGGQLTQYF. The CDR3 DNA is TGTGCCAGCAGCCCCCTGGGGGGGCAGTTAACGCAGTATTTT.

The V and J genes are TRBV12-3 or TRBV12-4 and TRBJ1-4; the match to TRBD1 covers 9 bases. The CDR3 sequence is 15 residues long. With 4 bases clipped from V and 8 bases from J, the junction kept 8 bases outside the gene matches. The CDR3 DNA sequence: TGTGCCAGCAGTTGGGACAGGGAGAGTCGAGAAAAACTGTTTTTT. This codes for CASSWDRESREKLFF.

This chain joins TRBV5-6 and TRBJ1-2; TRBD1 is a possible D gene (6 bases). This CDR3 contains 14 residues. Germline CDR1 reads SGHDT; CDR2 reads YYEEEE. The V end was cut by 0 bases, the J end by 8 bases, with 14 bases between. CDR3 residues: CASSLVDRPVGYTF. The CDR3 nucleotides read TGTGCCAGCAGCTTGGTGGACAGACCGGTAGGCTACACCTTC.

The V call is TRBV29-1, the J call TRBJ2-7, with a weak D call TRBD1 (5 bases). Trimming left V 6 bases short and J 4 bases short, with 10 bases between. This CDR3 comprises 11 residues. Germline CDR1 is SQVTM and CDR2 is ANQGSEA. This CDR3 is CSVATAYEQYF. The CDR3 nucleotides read TGCAGCGTCGCGACAGCTTACGAGCAGTACTTC.

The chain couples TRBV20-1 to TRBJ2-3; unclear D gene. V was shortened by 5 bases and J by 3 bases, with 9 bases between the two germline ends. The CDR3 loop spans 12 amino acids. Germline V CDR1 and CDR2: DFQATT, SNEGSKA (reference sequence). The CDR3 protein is CSAPWITDTQYF. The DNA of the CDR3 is TGCAGTGCTCCCTGGATTACAGATACGCAGTATTTT.

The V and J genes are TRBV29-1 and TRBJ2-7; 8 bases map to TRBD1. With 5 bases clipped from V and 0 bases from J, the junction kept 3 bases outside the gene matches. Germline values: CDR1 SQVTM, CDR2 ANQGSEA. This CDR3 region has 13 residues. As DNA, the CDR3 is TGCAGCGTTCTGGACAGGGCCTCCTACGAGCAGTACTTC. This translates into CSVLDRASYEQYF.

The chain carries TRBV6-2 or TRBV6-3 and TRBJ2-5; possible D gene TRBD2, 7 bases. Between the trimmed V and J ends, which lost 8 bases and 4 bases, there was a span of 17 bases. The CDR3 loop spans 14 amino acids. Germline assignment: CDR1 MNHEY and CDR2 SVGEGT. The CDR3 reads CASSVGGPGETQYF. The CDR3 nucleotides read TGTGCCAGCTCTGTCGGGGGGCCCGGAGAGACCCAGTACTTC.

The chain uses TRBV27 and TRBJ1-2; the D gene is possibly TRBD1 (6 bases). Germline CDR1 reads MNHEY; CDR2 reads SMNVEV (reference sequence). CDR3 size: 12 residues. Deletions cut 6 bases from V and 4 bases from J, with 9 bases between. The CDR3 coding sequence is TGTGCCAGCAGCAGGGGCCCCTATGGCTACACCTTC. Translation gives CASSRGPYGYTF.

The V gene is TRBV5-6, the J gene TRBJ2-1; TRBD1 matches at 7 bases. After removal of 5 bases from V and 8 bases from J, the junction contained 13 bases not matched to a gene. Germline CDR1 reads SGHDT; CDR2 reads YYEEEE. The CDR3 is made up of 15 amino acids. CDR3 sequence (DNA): TGTGCCAGCAGTCCTGGACAGGTGGAGTGGGATGAGCAGTTCTTC. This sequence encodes CASSPGQVEWDEQFF.

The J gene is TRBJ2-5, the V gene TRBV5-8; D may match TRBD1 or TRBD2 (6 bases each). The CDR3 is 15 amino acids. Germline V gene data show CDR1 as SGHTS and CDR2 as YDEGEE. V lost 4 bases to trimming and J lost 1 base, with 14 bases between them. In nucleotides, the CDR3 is TGTGCCAGCAGCCACGTAGGGGGACTCCAAGAGACCCAGTACTTC. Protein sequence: CASSHVGGLQETQYF.

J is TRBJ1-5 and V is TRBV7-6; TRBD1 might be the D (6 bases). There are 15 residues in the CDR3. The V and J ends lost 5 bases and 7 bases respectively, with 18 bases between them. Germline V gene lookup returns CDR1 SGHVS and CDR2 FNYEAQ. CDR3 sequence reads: CASSPLTGKGQPQHF. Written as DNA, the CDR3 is TGTGCCAGCAGCCCCCTGACAGGCAAGGGGCAGCCCCAGCATTTT.

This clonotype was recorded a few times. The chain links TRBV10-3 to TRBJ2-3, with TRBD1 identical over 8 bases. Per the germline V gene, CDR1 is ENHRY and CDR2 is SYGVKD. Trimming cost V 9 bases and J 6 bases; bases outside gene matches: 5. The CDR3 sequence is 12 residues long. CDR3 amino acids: CAIGQGGDTQYF. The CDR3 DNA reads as TGTGCCATAGGACAGGGAGGCGATACGCAGTATTTT.

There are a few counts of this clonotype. CDR3 nucleotides: TGTGCCAGCAGTGACGAAGCGGGGGGGAACACCGGGGAGCTGTTTTTT. Its translation: CASSDEAGGNTGELFF. The rearrangement uses TRBV6-4 and TRBJ2-2, with 9 bases lining up with TRBD2. V was clipped by 2 bases and J by 1 base; unmatched bases: 2. CDR3 length equals 16 residues. Per germline, CDR1 MRHNA and CDR2 SNTAGT.

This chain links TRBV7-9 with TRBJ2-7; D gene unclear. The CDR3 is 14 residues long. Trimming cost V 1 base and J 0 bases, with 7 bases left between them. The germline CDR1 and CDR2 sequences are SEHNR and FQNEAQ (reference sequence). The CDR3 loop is CASSLDKSSYEQYF. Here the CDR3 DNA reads TGTGCCAGCAGCTTAGATAAGAGCTCCTACGAGCAGTACTTC.

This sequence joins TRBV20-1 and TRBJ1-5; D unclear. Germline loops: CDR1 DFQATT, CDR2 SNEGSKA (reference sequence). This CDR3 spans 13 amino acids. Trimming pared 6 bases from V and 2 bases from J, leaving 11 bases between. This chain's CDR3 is CSARPAGNQPQHF. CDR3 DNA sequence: TGCAGTGCACGACCCGCGGGCAATCAGCCCCAGCATTTT.

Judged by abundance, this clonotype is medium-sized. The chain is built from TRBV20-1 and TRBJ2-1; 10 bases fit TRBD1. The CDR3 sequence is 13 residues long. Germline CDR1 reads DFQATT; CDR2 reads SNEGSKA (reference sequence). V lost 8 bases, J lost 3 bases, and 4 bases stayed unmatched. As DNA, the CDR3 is TGCAGTCTAGGGACAGGGGACTACAATGAGCAGTTCTTC. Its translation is CSLGTGDYNEQFF.

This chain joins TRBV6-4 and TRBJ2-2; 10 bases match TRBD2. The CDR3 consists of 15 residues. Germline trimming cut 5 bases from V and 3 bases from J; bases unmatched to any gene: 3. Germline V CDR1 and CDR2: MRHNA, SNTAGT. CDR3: CASSHLAGDTGELFF. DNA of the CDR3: TGTGCCAGCAGTCACCTAGCGGGGGACACCGGGGAGCTGTTTTTT.

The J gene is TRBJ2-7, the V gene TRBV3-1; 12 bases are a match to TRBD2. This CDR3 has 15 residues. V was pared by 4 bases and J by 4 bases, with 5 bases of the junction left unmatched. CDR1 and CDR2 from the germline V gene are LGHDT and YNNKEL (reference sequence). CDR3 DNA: TGTGCCAGCAGCCGAGGACTAGCGGGGTCTTACGAGCAGTACTTC. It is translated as CASSRGLAGSYEQYF.

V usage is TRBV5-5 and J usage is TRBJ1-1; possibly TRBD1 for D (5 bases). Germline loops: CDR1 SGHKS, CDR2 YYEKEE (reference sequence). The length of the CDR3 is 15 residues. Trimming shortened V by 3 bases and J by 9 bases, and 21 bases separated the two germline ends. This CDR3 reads CASSSLTGTPGKAFF. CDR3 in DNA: TGTGCCAGCAGCTCTCTTACCGGGACCCCAGGAAAAGCTTTCTTT.

In nucleotides, the CDR3 is TGTGCCAGCAGCTTAGCAGGGATGAACACTGAAGCTTTCTTT. This sequence encodes CASSLAGMNTEAFF. This chain joins TRBV7-9 and TRBJ1-1; D is unclear. CDR3 length: 14 residues. Trimming removed 0 bases from V and 0 bases from J, with 5 bases in between. Germline V gene data show CDR1 as SEHNR and CDR2 as FQNEAQ (reference sequence). The full variable domain, its missing parts supplied by reference TRBV7-9 and TRBJ1-1, is DTGVSQNPRHKITKRGQNVTFRCDPISEHNRLYWYRQTLGQGPEFLTYFQNEAQLEKSRLLSDRFSAERPKGSFSTLEIQRTEQGDSAMYLCASSLAGMNTEAFFGQGTRLTVV.

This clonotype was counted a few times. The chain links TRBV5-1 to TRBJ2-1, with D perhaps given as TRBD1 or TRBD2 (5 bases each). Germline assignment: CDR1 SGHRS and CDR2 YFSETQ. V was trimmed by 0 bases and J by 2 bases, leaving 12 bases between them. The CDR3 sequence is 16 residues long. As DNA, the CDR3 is TGCGCCAGCAGCTTGGGGGGGAACCCGACCTACAATGAGCAGTTCTTC. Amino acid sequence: CASSLGGNPTYNEQFF.

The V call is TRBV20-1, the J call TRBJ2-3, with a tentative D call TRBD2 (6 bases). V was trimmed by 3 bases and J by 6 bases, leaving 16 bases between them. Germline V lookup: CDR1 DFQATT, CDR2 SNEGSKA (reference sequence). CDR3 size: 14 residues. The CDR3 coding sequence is TGCAGTGCTAGTGGTGGCGGGGCCGGGGATACGCAGTATTTT. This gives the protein CSASGGGAGDTQYF.